This T cell receptor beta chain was recovered during a study of cytomegalovirus exposure and HLA in healthy donors. Background on the study: From HLA-typed donors, an early data release held 70 million to 95 million unique TCRs.

Primers included in the PCR were 60 Vbeta and 13 Jbeta primers. In the original workflow: Per a later analysis, the number of unique TCR beta chains was approximately 73 million, of which around 9.9 million were shared. Using immunoSEQ multiplex PCR, the repertoire was profiled, and TCRdb retains in-frame clones only, with some absent. The V and J calls and clone size are taken from that table; D and trimming were inferred from the DNA. Here the sample spans about 140,000 clones, roughly 79% being singletons. Remarks on this clone: Its antigen is unidentified.

Overall study findings and caveats: Associated with HLA alleles at 0.05 false discovery rate in a later analysis were about 17,000 TCR beta sequences. The study assumed roughly uniform donor sequencing depth for presence/absence analyses.

The sequence derives from a woman aged 55-70 years in good health and CMV-seropositive. The specimen was PBMCs.

CDR3 sequence (DNA): TGTGCCAGCAGCGAGACAGCGCCTGGTCAGCCCCAGCATTTT. This gives the protein CASSETAPGQPQHF. The chain couples TRBV7-8 to TRBJ1-5; the D gene is possibly TRBD1 (5 bases). The length of the CDR3 is 14 residues. Trimming took off 5 bases at V and 6 bases at J, with 14 bases between the two ends. CDR1 SGHVS and CDR2 FQNEAQ come from the germline V gene.